These 6 T cell receptor beta chains were sequenced from one sample in a study of vaccination and CD4 T cells after COVID-19. Their antigens remain unidentified. Oncomine TCR Beta short-read sequencing was applied to DNA from cultured CD4+ T cells. Genomic DNA from cultured CD4+ T cells was extracted. One entry per CDR3 protein, called by TCRdb with MiXCR from the PCR reads. The sample lists 7,500 to 10,000 distinct CDR3 sequences; about 34% were seen once. The treatment was: roughly 10-day PBMC culture with coronavirus spike peptide pools or control peptides (ViraFEST assay). CD4+ T cells that came from the unexposed donor were collected before the COVID-19 pandemic (2011-2018). The material sequenced was CD4+ T cells from blood, cultured in vitro. These receptors all stem from a human donor in good health.

This clonotype showed up just a few times. This sequence joins TRBV21-1 and TRBJ2-7; TRBD2 is the table's D call, not checked against the DNA. TRBV21-1 is a known pseudogene. The CDR3 contains 17 residues. CDR3 DNA sequence: TGTGCCAGCAGCAAAGCGGGACTAGCGGGAGTGACGTACGAGCAGTACTTC. Protein: CASSKAGLAGVTYEQYF.

This clonotype occurred a few times. The V gene is TRBV7-2, the J gene TRBJ2-5; D gene uncertain. Germline V gene data show CDR1 as SGHTA and CDR2 as FQGNSA. Trimming stripped 2 bases from V and 5 bases from J, with 6 bases between. The CDR3 consists of 12 residues. The CDR3 here is CASSLPQETQYF. DNA for the CDR3: TGTGCCAGCAGCTTACCTCAGGAGACCCAGTACTTC.

The V and J genes are TRBV27 and TRBJ1-5; the match to TRBD1 covers 7 bases. The V gene's germline CDR1 is MNHEY and CDR2 SMNVEV (reference sequence). The CDR3 runs to 14 residues. Trimming cost V 3 bases and J 2 bases; bases outside gene matches: 1. CDR3 sequence reads: CASSFGTGNQPQHF. CDR3 in DNA: TGTGCCAGCAGTTTTGGGACAGGCAATCAGCCCCAGCATTTT.

This CDR3 is CASSPTSGNADTQYF. The CDR3 DNA is TGTGCCAGCAGCCCGACTAGCGGGAACGCAGATACGCAGTATTTT. The chain carries TRBV5-4 and TRBJ2-3; 11 bases are a match to TRBD2. The germline V gene has CDR1 SGHNT and CDR2 YYREEE (reference sequence). The trim removed 4 bases at V and 4 bases at J, leaving 5 bases unmatched. The CDR3 has 15 residues.

This clonotype has only a few counts. Here the CDR3 reads CSARMIWIGYEQYF. Here the CDR3 DNA reads TGCAGTGCTAGAATGATATGGATAGGCTACGAGCAGTACTTC. V usage is TRBV20-1 and J usage is TRBJ2-7; D is undetermined. Germline loops: CDR1 DFQATT, CDR2 SNEGSKA (reference sequence). V gave up 2 bases and J gave up 3 bases, with 14 bases separating them. The CDR3 is 14 amino acids.

The chain joins TRBV20-1 to TRBJ2-5, with D uncertain. The CDR3 is made up of 14 amino acids. With 3 bases removed from V and 4 bases from J, the gap between germline ends came to 15 bases. Germline V CDR1 and CDR2: DFQATT, SNEGSKA (reference sequence). The CDR3 here is CSASPGHSAETQYF. In DNA form, the CDR3 reads TGCAGTGCTAGCCCGGGTCATTCTGCAGAGACCCAGTACTTC.